The 22 T cell receptor beta chains below were found in one sample sequenced in a study of OX40 agonist ivuxolimab in advanced cancers. Measured with immunoSEQ multiplex PCR; TCRdb has only the in-frame clones, and not every one. The sample has about 44,000 clones; roughly 80% are singletons. The specimen was CD4+ or CD8+ T cells sorted from blood, collected in a trial of the OX40 agonist ivuxolimab. The source of these receptors is an adult with an advanced solid tumor such as melanoma, head and neck, liver or kidney cancer.

The chain recombines TRBV9 with TRBJ2-3; weak D call: TRBD2 (6 bases). V was shortened by 3 bases and J by 4 bases, with 18 bases between the two germline ends. Germline V CDR1 and CDR2: SGDLS, YYNGEE. The CDR3 runs 16 residues. The CDR3: CASSARPDGSADTQYF. DNA of the CDR3: TGTGCCAGCAGCGCCAGACCTGACGGGAGTGCAGATACGCAGTATTTT.

The J gene is TRBJ2-7, the V gene TRBV13; TRBD1 is a possible D gene (5 bases). The V and J ends lost 0 bases and 5 bases respectively, with 23 bases between them. The length of the CDR3 is 18 residues. Germline assignment: CDR1 PRHDT and CDR2 FYEKMQ (reference sequence). The CDR3: CASSLGVRQTPWSDEQYF. As DNA, the CDR3 is TGTGCCAGCAGCTTAGGAGTCCGACAGACCCCCTGGAGCGACGAGCAGTACTTC.

The chain links TRBV11-2 to TRBJ2-2; 7 nucleotides agree with TRBD2. CDR1 is SGHAT and CDR2 is FQNNGV in the germline V gene. The CDR3 runs 17 residues. The V gene end was trimmed by 3 bases and the J gene end by 1 base; junction bases not matched to a gene: 8. The CDR3 loop reads CASSLGPLARNTGELFF. The CDR3 nucleotides read TGTGCCAGCAGCTTGGGACCACTAGCGAGGAACACCGGGGAGCTGTTTTTT.

The chain is built from TRBV6-1 and TRBJ1-2, with 11 bases aligning to TRBD1. In germline, CDR1 is MNHNS, CDR2 SASEGT. V shed 2 bases and J 5 bases; nucleotides not matched to a gene: 4. The CDR3 covers 15 residues. CDR3 sequence: CASSEPDRGPYGYTF. The CDR3 nucleotides are TGTGCCAGCAGTGAACCGGACAGGGGGCCGTATGGCTACACCTTC.

This clone was found once. This chain connects TRBV5-1 to TRBJ2-6; D gene unclear. Trimming removed 5 bases from V and 4 bases from J, with 10 bases in between. The CDR3 has 14 amino acids. Germline V gene data show CDR1 as SGHRS and CDR2 as YFSETQ. The CDR3 reads CASSLTAGANVLTF. In DNA, the CDR3 is TGCGCCAGCAGTCTAACGGCCGGGGCCAACGTCCTGACTTTC.

This clone occurred once. The rearrangement uses TRBV19 and TRBJ1-5; D may be TRBD1 (5 bases). There are 14 residues in the CDR3. V shed 6 bases and J shed 11 bases, with 20 bases lying between them. In germline, CDR1 is LNHDA, CDR2 SQIVND (reference sequence). CDR3 sequence (DNA): TGTGCCAGTAGCATCGGTGACAGACCCGTTGCCCAGCATTTT. It yields the protein CASSIGDRPVAQHF.

The genes are TRBV7-2 and TRBJ1-5; TRBD1 aligns across 8 bases. The V segment lost 5 bases and the J segment 8 bases; nucleotides outside the gene matches: 11. Per the germline V gene, CDR1 is SGHTA and CDR2 is FQGNSA. The CDR3 extends over 15 amino acids. CDR3 sequence (DNA): TGTGCCAGCAGCCGACAGGGGATTCTTGTGAAGCCCCAGCATTTT. It is translated as CASSRQGILVKPQHF.

The chain has TRBV6-6 and TRBJ1-6, with TRBD1 identical over 9 bases. Germline V CDR1 and CDR2: MNHNY, SVGAGI (reference sequence). V shed 5 bases, J shed 14 bases, and the junction held 10 bases outside the gene matches. This CDR3 spans 14 amino acids. CDR3: CASSPGQGSNSLHF. DNA for the CDR3: TGTGCCAGCAGTCCGGGACAGGGAAGTAACTCCCTCCACTTT.

This sequence joins TRBV2 and TRBJ2-1, with D hard to call. Germline values: CDR1 SNHLY, CDR2 FYNNEI. CDR3 length: 11 amino acids. V gave up 2 bases and J gave up 4 bases, with 0 bases separating them. The CDR3 bases are TGTGCCAGCAGTGAATACAATGAGCAGTTCTTC. This encodes CASSEYNEQFF.

The chain joins TRBV5-6 to TRBJ2-3; TRBD1 aligns across 11 bases. Germline trimming cut 4 bases from V and 2 bases from J; bases unmatched to any gene: 9. The CDR3 sequence is 17 residues long. Germline-derived CDR1 and CDR2 are SGHDT and YYEEEE. The DNA for the CDR3 is TGTGCCAGCAGCGCACGGACAGGGGGCGCCGACACAGATACGCAGTATTTT. This sequence encodes CASSARTGGADTDTQYF. Complete variable domain (other parts from reference TRBV5-6 and TRBJ2-3): DAGVTQSPTHLIKTRGQQVTLRCSPKSGHDTVSWYQQALGQGPQFIFQYYEEEERQRGNFPDRFSGHQFPNYSSELNVNALLLGDSALYLCASSARTGGADTDTQYFGPGTRLTVL.

The chain links TRBV6-1 to TRBJ2-7, with D tentatively TRBD2 (5 bases). Trimming took off 4 bases at V and 1 base at J, with 14 bases between the two ends. CDR1 and CDR2 from the germline V gene are MNHNS and SASEGT. The CDR3 runs to 15 residues. The CDR3 region has the DNA TGTGCCAGCAGTGGCCTGAGTGGGAGTTCCTACGAGCAGTACTTC. It encodes CASSGLSGSSYEQYF.

The rearrangement links TRBV4-2 to TRBJ1-1; tentative D call: TRBD1 (5 bases). Trimming shortened V by 0 bases and J by 1 base, and 18 bases separated the two germline ends. The CDR3 is 18 amino acids. Looked up from germline, CDR1 is LGHNA and CDR2 is YNFKEQ. CDR3 coding DNA: TGTGCCAGCAGCCAAGATTTGGGGGGTATTCGACAGAACACTGAAGCTTTCTTT. Protein sequence: CASSQDLGGIRQNTEAFF.

V and J are TRBV5-1 and TRBJ2-3; 11 bases are a match to TRBD2. Per germline, CDR1 SGHRS and CDR2 YFSETQ. V shed 4 bases, J shed 3 bases, and the junction held 4 bases outside the gene matches. The CDR3 totals 15 residues. CDR3 region: CASSTGTSGTDTQYF. The CDR3 nucleotides read TGCGCCAGCAGCACCGGGACTAGCGGAACAGATACGCAGTATTTT. The entire variable domain, with the rest obtained from reference TRBV5-1 and TRBJ2-3, is as follows: KAGVTQTPRYLIKTRGQQVTLSCSPISGHRSVSWYQQTPGQGLQFLFEYFSETQRNKGNFPGRFSGRQFSNSRSEMNVSTLELGDSALYLCASSTGTSGTDTQYFGPGTRLTVL.

The chain has TRBV6-6 and TRBJ1-5; no clear D. V was clipped by 6 bases and J by 0 bases, with 9 bases between them. Germline assignment: CDR1 MNHNY and CDR2 SVGAGI (reference sequence). The CDR3 totals 14 residues. The DNA for the CDR3 is TGTGCCAGCAGGCGACGTGGTAGCAATCAGCCCCAGCATTTT. Its protein is CASRRRGSNQPQHF.

The rearrangement joins TRBV6-5 to TRBJ1-1, with 10 positions matching TRBD1. Per the germline V gene, CDR1 is MNHEY and CDR2 is SVGAGI. V was clipped by 6 bases and J by 4 bases; unmatched bases: 5. The CDR3 is made up of 14 amino acids. In DNA form, the CDR3 reads TGTGCCAGCAGGACAGGGGGCGGAGGCACTGAAGCTTTCTTT. Amino acid sequence: CASRTGGGGTEAFF.

The V call is TRBV19, the J call TRBJ1-1; D is unresolved. CDR3 length: 13 residues. V lost 5 bases and J lost 1, with 8 bases in between. Germline assignment: CDR1 LNHDA and CDR2 SQIVND (reference sequence). The CDR3 here is CASSSQRNTEAFF. The CDR3 coding sequence is TGTGCCAGTAGTTCCCAAAGGAACACTGAAGCTTTCTTT.

This clone has just a few counts. V is TRBV6-1 and J is TRBJ1-2; a possible D gene is TRBD1 (5 bases). Trimming removed 2 bases at V and 10 bases at J, with 11 bases between. This CDR3 contains 12 residues. Germline CDR1 is MNHNS and CDR2 is SASEGT. The CDR3 nucleotides are TGTGCCAGCAGTGAATCTCGGGGACCCTACACCTTC. Its translation: CASSESRGPYTF.

The V gene is TRBV7-8, the J gene TRBJ1-1; 7 bases match TRBD1. The CDR3 is made up of 15 amino acids. CDR1 SGHVS and CDR2 FQNEAQ come from the germline V gene. The J segment lost 1 base and the V segment lost 4 bases, leaving 6 bases of the junction unmatched. The chain's CDR3 is CASSWHRDRNTEAFF. The DNA for the CDR3 is TGTGCCAGCAGCTGGCACCGGGACAGGAACACTGAAGCTTTCTTT.

The chain carries TRBV30 and TRBJ1-1, with D possibly TRBD1 on 5 matching bases. From germline, CDR1 is GTSNPN and CDR2 SVGIG (reference sequence). V lost 7 bases to trimming and J lost 0 bases, with 12 bases between them. The CDR3 loop spans 13 amino acids. In DNA, the CDR3 is TGTGCCTCCCAGGGTCTTTTGAACACTGAAGCTTTCTTT. Its translation: CASQGLLNTEAFF.

The rearrangement links TRBV21-1 to TRBJ1-1. TRBV21-1 is annotated as a pseudogene. The CDR3 consists of 17 residues. In nucleotides, the CDR3 is TGTGCCAGCAGCAAGGAATGGCAGGGACTTGTTCACACTGAAGCTTTCTTT. Amino acids: CASSKEWQGLVHTEAFF.

The V gene is TRBV28, the J gene TRBJ1-2, with 9 positions matching TRBD1. CDR1 is MDHEN and CDR2 is SYDVKM in the germline V gene. V shed 2 bases and J 6 bases; nucleotides not matched to a gene: 7. The CDR3 sequence is 15 residues long. This chain's CDR3 is CASSLGDRVADGYTF. In DNA, the CDR3 is TGTGCCAGCAGTTTAGGGGACAGGGTGGCGGATGGCTACACCTTC.

V is TRBV18 and J is TRBJ2-1; 10 nucleotides match TRBD2. This CDR3 has 15 amino acids. Per the germline V gene, CDR1 is KGHSH and CDR2 is LQKENI. Trimming took 1 base from V and 3 from J; bases not matched to a gene: 0. The CDR3 here is CASSPRTSGYNEQFF. The CDR3 region has the DNA TGTGCCAGCTCACCACGGACTAGCGGCTACAATGAGCAGTTCTTC.